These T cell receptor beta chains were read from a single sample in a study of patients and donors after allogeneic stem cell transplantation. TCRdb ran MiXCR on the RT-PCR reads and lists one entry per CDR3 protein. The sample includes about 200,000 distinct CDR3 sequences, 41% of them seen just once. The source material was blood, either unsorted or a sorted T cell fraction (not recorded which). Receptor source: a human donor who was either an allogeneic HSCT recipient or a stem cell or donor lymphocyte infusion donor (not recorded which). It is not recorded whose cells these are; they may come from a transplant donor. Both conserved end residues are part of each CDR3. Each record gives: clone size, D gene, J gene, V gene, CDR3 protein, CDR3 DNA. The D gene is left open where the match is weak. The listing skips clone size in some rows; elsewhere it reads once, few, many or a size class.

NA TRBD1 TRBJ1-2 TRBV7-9 CASSDRGPDGYTF TGTGCCAGCTCGGACAGGGGGCCCGATGGCTACACCTTC
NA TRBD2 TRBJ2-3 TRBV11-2 CASSFRPVGAGATDTQYF TGTGCCAGCAGCTTTCGCCCAGTAGGAGCGGGAGCAACAGATACGCAGTATTTT
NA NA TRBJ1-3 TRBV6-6 CASSYSFRGRSGNTIYF TGTGCCAGCAGTTACTCCTTTCGGGGGAGGAGCGGAAACACCATATATTTT
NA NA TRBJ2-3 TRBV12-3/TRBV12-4 CASTLRSAAVTDTQYF TGTGCCAGCACCCTTAGGTCGGCGGCAGTCACAGATACGCAGTATTTT
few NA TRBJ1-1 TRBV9 CASSSLGVMNTEAFF TGTGCCAGCAGCTCTCTCGGGGTGATGAACACTGAAGCTTTCTTT
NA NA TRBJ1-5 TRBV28 CASSFGGTGHQPQHF TGTGCCAGCAGTTTTGGGGGGACGGGACATCAGCCCCAGCATTTT
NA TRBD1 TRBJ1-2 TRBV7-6 CASSPDQDRVHGYTF TGTGCCAGCAGCCCCGACCAAGACAGGGTTCATGGCTACACCTTC
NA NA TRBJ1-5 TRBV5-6 CASTKGGEPQHF TGTGCCAGCACCAAAGGGGGGGAGCCCCAGCATTTT
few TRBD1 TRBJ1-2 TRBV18 CASSPFDRGDYGYTF TGTGCCAGCTCACCATTTGACAGGGGGGACTATGGCTACACCTTC
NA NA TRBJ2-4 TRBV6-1 CASSEIGLAKNIQYF TGTGCCAGCAGTGAAATCGGTTTAGCCAAAAACATTCAGTACTTC
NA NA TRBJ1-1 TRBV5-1 CASLNKDSEAFF TGCGCCAGCCTAAATAAAGACAGTGAAGCTTTCTTT
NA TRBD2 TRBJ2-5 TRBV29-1 CSVRDYRETQYF TGCAGCGTCCGGGACTACCGAGAGACCCAGTACTTC
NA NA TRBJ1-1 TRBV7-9 CASSPRQNMNTEAFF TGTGCCAGCAGCCCGAGACAGAACATGAACACTGAAGCTTTCTTT
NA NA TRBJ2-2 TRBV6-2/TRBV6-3 CASSYTRGGQGYTGELFF TGTGCCAGCAGTTATACACGCGGTGGGCAGGGGTACACCGGGGAGCTGTTTTTT
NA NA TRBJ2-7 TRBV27 CASSLGTGETYEQYF TGTGCCAGCAGTTTAGGCACAGGAGAAACCTACGAGCAGTACTTC
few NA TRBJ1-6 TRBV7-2 CASSPGGLHNSPLHF TGTGCCAGCAGCCCTGGGGGGCTCCATAATTCACCCCTCCACTTT
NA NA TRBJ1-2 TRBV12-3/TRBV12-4 CASSTRVFYGYTF TGTGCCAGCAGTACCCGGGTCTTCTATGGCTACACCTTC
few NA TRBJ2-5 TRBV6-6 CASSYSKYKAAGHQETQYF TGTGCCAGCAGTTACTCGAAATATAAGGCCGCTGGGCACCAAGAGACCCAGTACTTC
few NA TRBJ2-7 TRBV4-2 CASSQDGGTYEQYF TGTGCCAGCAGCCAAGATGGGGGGACCTACGAGCAGTACTTC